One T cell receptor (beta chain) is described in this entry. Its cognate antigen is unknown. The entry originates in a study of CD4 T cells in relation to SARS-CoV-2 and coronaviruses. The data were produced by immunoSEQ multiplex PCR, yet TCRdb's version contains in-frame clones alone and is incomplete. The table has about 27,000 clones, less than 80% seen once; the top ten hold just over 20%. CD4+ T cells from unexposed donors were obtained before the COVID-19 pandemic (2011-2018). CD4+ T cells were isolated from the cells after around eleven days of culture. V shed 6 bases and J shed 1 base, with 3 bases lying between them. CDR3 length: 11 amino acids. CDR1 and CDR2 (germline): LGHDT, YNNKEL (reference sequence).

The chain has TRBV3-1 (or the pseudogene TRBV3-2) and TRBJ2-5; no firm D call. Sequenced input: CD4+ T cells from PBMCs, cultured in vitro. This TCR was recovered from a human donor in good health. The CDR3 here is CASRRQETQYF. The CDR3 coding sequence is TGTGCCAGCAGGCGCCAAGAGACCCAGTACTTC.